This is a list of T cell receptor beta chains from one sample in a study of blood T cell repertoires in COVID-19. Some clones are missing from TCRdb's copy, which holds only in-frame ones; the method was immunoSEQ multiplex PCR. The data show around 63,000 clones, about 86% seen once. What was sequenced was peripheral blood. These receptors were obtained from an elderly woman with active or convalescent COVID-19. Each CDR3 is given with its conserved first and last residue. D genes are given only for firm matches. Clone size appears in some rows only: once, few, many, or a class for an expanded clone.

CASSAGTVSSYEQYF	TGTGCCAGCAGCGCCGGGACAGTGAGCTCCTACGAGCAGTACTTC	NA	TRBD1	TRBJ2-7	TRBV5-8
CASSESGAQPYEQYF	TGTGCCAGCAGTGAATCTGGAGCTCAACCCTACGAGCAGTACTTC	NA	NA	TRBJ2-7	TRBV25-1
CASSLTGPRDTQYF	TGTGCCAGCAGCTTAACCGGTCCTCGAGATACGCAGTATTTT	NA	NA	TRBJ2-3	TRBV7-2
CASSYAASRQGGYEAFF	TGTGCCAGCAGTTACGCGGCTTCGCGACAGGGTGGATATGAAGCTTTCTTT	once	TRBD1	TRBJ1-1	TRBV6-7
CASSTFCGNTDTQYF	TGTGCCAGCAGCACTTTTTGCGGGAATACAGATACGCAGTATTTT	NA	NA	TRBJ2-3	TRBV21-1
CASSWQDYNSPLHF	TGTGCCAGTAGTTGGCAGGACTATAATTCACCCCTCCACTTT	NA	NA	TRBJ1-6	TRBV19
CATSRVSNQPQHF	TGTGCCACCTCCCGGGTGAGCAATCAGCCCCAGCATTTT	NA	NA	TRBJ1-5	TRBV19
CASSYRGTGGNTIYF	TGTGCCAGCAGTTACAGGGGGACAGGGGGAAACACCATATATTTT	once	TRBD1	TRBJ1-3	TRBV6-5
CASSSRGNTGELFF	TGTGCCAGCAGCTCCAGGGGGAACACCGGGGAGCTGTTTTTT	NA	NA	TRBJ2-2	TRBV3-1/TRBV3-2
CASSTGTGELFF	TGTGCCAGTAGTACCGGGACCGGGGAGCTGTTTTTT	NA	NA	TRBJ2-2	TRBV19
CASSEREIANSPLHF	TGTGCCAGCAGTGAACGTGAAATAGCGAATTCACCCCTCCACTTT	NA	NA	TRBJ1-6	TRBV2